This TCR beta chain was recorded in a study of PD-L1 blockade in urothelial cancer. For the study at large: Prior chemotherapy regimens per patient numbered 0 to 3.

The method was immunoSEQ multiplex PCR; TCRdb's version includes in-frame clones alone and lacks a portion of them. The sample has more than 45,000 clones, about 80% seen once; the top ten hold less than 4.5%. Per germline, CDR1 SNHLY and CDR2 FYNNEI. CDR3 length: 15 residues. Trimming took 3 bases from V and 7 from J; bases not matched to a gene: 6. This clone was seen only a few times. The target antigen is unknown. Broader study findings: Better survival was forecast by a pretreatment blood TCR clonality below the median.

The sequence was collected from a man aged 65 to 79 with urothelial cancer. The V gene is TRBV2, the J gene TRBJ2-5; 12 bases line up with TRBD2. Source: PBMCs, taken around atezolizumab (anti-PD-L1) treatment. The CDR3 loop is CASSDRLAGEGTQYF. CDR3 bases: TGTGCCAGCAGTGACCGACTAGCGGGGGAGGGGACCCAGTACTTC.